One and the same sample provided the 17 T cell receptor beta chains below, sequenced in a study of blood T cell repertoires in COVID-19. TCRdb keeps only in-frame clones here, not all; method: immunoSEQ multiplex PCR. This repertoire shows roughly 190,000 clones, roughly four fifths found once; its top ten account for roughly 5.3%. The sample consisted of peripheral blood. These receptor sequences come from a woman in her seventies with active or convalescent COVID-19.

The rearrangement uses TRBV11-2 and TRBJ2-1; 9 positions match TRBD2. J was trimmed by 2 bases and V by 7 bases; bases with no gene match: 9. Germline V CDR1 and CDR2: SGHAT, FQNNGV. The CDR3 has 16 amino acids. The DNA for the CDR3 is TGTGCCAGCATCAGGGGGTTAGCGGGAGCCTACAATGAGCAGTTCTTC. Protein: CASIRGLAGAYNEQFF.

The chain employs TRBV10-2 and TRBJ2-1, with 13 bases that match TRBD2. This CDR3 spans 21 amino acids. Germline V gives CDR1 WSHSY, CDR2 SAAADI. V shed 4 bases and J 0 bases; nucleotides not matched to a gene: 15. CDR3 nucleotides: TGCGCCAGCAGTGTGGGAGGGTGGGGACTAGCGGGGTCGAGCTCCTACAATGAGCAGTTCTTC. Translated: CASSVGGWGLAGSSSYNEQFF.

The V gene is TRBV18, the J gene TRBJ2-1, with 7 nucleotides matching TRBD2. The CDR3 runs to 15 residues. From germline, CDR1 is KGHSH and CDR2 LQKENI. J lost 3 bases, V lost 3 bases, and 5 bases had no gene match. The chain's CDR3 is CASSPGTNDYNEQFF. The CDR3 region has the DNA TGTGCCAGCTCACCTGGGACTAACGACTACAATGAGCAGTTCTTC.

The chain uses TRBV12-3 or TRBV12-4 and TRBJ2-2; D is uncertain. V was cut by 3 bases and J by 6 bases, with 8 bases left in between. This CDR3 is 13 amino acids long. CDR3 sequence: CASSLSGSGELFF. In DNA, the CDR3 is TGTGCCAGCAGTTTGTCCGGGTCCGGGGAGCTGTTTTTT.

V usage is TRBV5-1 and J usage is TRBJ2-3; 7 bases match TRBD2. CDR1 and CDR2 (germline): SGHRS, YFSETQ. The CDR3 is 14 amino acids. The V gene end was trimmed by 4 bases and the J gene end by 4 bases; junction bases not matched to a gene: 6. The CDR3 here is CASSPGLVPDTQYF. The CDR3 nucleotides are TGCGCCAGCAGCCCTGGACTAGTTCCAGATACGCAGTATTTT.

This clone was observed a single time. V usage is TRBV3-1 (or the pseudogene TRBV3-2) and J usage is TRBJ2-3, with 10 bases identical to TRBD2. The J segment lost 2 bases and the V segment lost 4 bases, leaving 6 bases of the junction unmatched. Germline lookup yields CDR1 LGHDT and CDR2 YNNKEL (reference sequence). This CDR3 is built from 16 residues. The CDR3 DNA reads TGTGCCAGCAGCCGTTCTAGCGGGAGTTACACAGATACGCAGTATTTT. Its protein is CASSRSSGSYTDTQYF.

The rearrangement joins TRBV20-1 to TRBJ2-5; D unclear. Trimming shortened V by 8 bases and J by 4 bases, and 8 bases separated the two germline ends. Germline-derived CDR1 and CDR2 are DFQATT and SNEGSKA (reference sequence). CDR3 length: 10 residues. The CDR3 nucleotides read TGCAGTTCCAAGAGAGAGACCCAGTACTTC. Protein sequence: CSSKRETQYF.

V is TRBV11-2 and J is TRBJ2-3; no clear D gene. Trimming took 5 bases from V and 11 from J, leaving 17 bases between them. CDR3 length: 13 amino acids. Germline V CDR1 and CDR2: SGHAT, FQNNGV. The CDR3 coding sequence is TGTGCCAGCAGCGATATTCTTATGGGCCGGCAGTATTTT. Translating it yields CASSDILMGRQYF.

This clone was seen more than once but under ten times. The J gene is TRBJ1-6, the V gene TRBV28; D possibly corresponds to TRBD1 (5 bases). Germline lookup yields CDR1 MDHEN and CDR2 SYDVKM. The CDR3 consists of 14 residues. Trimming pared 3 bases from V and 9 bases from J, leaving 12 bases between. Written as DNA, the CDR3 is TGTGCCAGCAGTTTTCGAACAAGGGGTTCACCCCTCCACTTT. Protein product: CASSFRTRGSPLHF.

V and J are TRBV6-2 or TRBV6-3 and TRBJ2-1, with TRBD1 identical over 8 bases. Germline CDR1 is MNHEY and CDR2 is SVGEGT. This CDR3 is 15 amino acids long. J gave up 3 bases and V 0 bases, and 1 base lay outside the gene matches. CDR3 loop: CASSYSDRDYNEQFF. In DNA, the CDR3 is TGTGCCAGCAGTTACTCGGACAGGGACTACAATGAGCAGTTCTTC.

The chain joins TRBV2 to TRBJ2-7; 13 bases match TRBD2. This CDR3 region has 16 residues. CDR1 and CDR2 (germline): SNHLY, FYNNEI. The J segment lost 2 bases and the V segment lost 5 bases, leaving 6 bases of the junction unmatched. CDR3 in DNA: TGTGCCAGCAGTACCACCGGGACTAGCGGGACCTACGAGCAGTACTTC. Its translation is CASSTTGTSGTYEQYF. The full variable domain, its missing parts supplied by reference TRBV2 and TRBJ2-7, is EPEVTQTPSHQVTQMGQEVILRCVPISNHLYFYWYRQILGQKVEFLVSFYNNEISEKSEIFDDQFSVERPDGSNFTLKIRSTKLEDSAMYFCASSTTGTSGTYEQYFGPGTRLTVT.

The rearrangement uses TRBV7-9 and TRBJ2-5; 7 positions match TRBD1. This CDR3 spans 15 amino acids. J was trimmed by 5 bases and V by 1 base; bases with no gene match: 7. Germline CDR1 SEHNR, CDR2 FQNEAQ (reference sequence). The CDR3 DNA is TGTGCCAGCAGCTTAGGCGACAGGGATATCGAGACCCAGTACTTC. Amino acid sequence: CASSLGDRDIETQYF.

The chain combines TRBV29-1 with TRBJ1-2, with 7 bases identical to TRBD1. CDR3 length: 14 amino acids. V shed 4 bases, J shed 4 bases, and the junction held 9 bases outside the gene matches. In germline, CDR1 is SQVTM, CDR2 ANQGSEA. CDR3 loop: CSVVRQGGSYGYTF. Here the CDR3 DNA reads TGCAGCGTTGTTCGGCAGGGGGGTTCCTATGGCTACACCTTC.

V is TRBV19 and J is TRBJ2-3, with 10 bases fitting TRBD2. The CDR3 contains 16 residues. After removal of 7 bases from V and 2 bases from J, the junction contained 9 bases not matched to a gene. Per germline, CDR1 LNHDA and CDR2 SQIVND (reference sequence). For the CDR3, the DNA is TGTGCCAGTATTCGCACAGCGGGAGGGATCACAGATACGCAGTATTTT. Translation gives CASIRTAGGITDTQYF. Complete variable domain (other parts from reference TRBV19 and TRBJ2-3): DGGITQSPKYLFRKEGQNVTLSCEQNLNHDAMYWYRQDPGQGLRLIYYSQIVNDFQKGDIAEGYSVSREKKESFPLTVTSAQKNPTAFYLCASIRTAGGITDTQYFGPGTRLTVL.

This clone has only a few counts. The chain couples TRBV7-3 to TRBJ2-3; the match to TRBD2 covers 10 bases. Per the germline V gene, CDR1 is SGHTA and CDR2 is FQGTGA. This CDR3 region has 15 residues. V was pared by 8 bases and J by 8 bases, with 13 bases of the junction left unmatched. CDR3 sequence: CASAYSGRGGGTQYF. CDR3 nucleotide sequence: TGTGCCAGCGCCTACAGCGGGAGGGGAGGCGGTACGCAGTATTTT.

The chain combines TRBV28 with TRBJ2-6, with D perhaps being TRBD1 or TRBD2 (5 bases each). V lost 10 bases, J lost 7 bases, and 17 bases lay in between. Germline V CDR1 and CDR2: MDHEN, SYDVKM. The length of the CDR3 is 14 residues. The CDR3: CATRASGGANVLTF. The CDR3 nucleotides read TGTGCCACCAGGGCCAGTGGAGGAGCCAACGTCCTGACTTTC.

Remarks on this clone: One junction end disagrees with the germline gene, perhaps due to a read error. This rearrangement joins TRBV7-9 to TRBJ2-2, with D possibly being TRBD1 (6 bases). The germline CDR1 and CDR2 sequences are SEHNR and FQNEAQ (reference sequence). The CDR3 sequence is 19 residues long. CDR3 loop: CASTLRGKTGTANTGELFF. CDR3 DNA: TGTGCCAGCACCTTAAGGGGGAAAACAGGTACCGCGAACACCGGGGAGCTGTTTTTT.